These 29 T cell receptor beta chains originate from one sample sequenced in a study of blood T cell repertoires in COVID-19. Repertoires were generated with immunoSEQ multiplex PCR, while TCRdb's copy carries only in-frame clones and drops some. The table has about 350,000 clones, about 90% seen once. Sequenced input: peripheral blood. These receptors all come from a woman in her late teens or twenties who had recovered from COVID-19.

V usage is TRBV19 and J usage is TRBJ2-1, with D possibly TRBD2 on 6 matching bases. CDR3 size: 16 residues. Germline assignment: CDR1 LNHDA and CDR2 SQIVND (reference sequence). With 5 bases removed from V and 5 bases from J, the gap between germline ends came to 19 bases. CDR3 sequence: CASSPTHGKRDNEQFF. In DNA, the CDR3 is TGTGCCAGTAGTCCGACCCACGGAAAGCGGGACAATGAGCAGTTCTTC. Full variable domain (outside the CDR3, taken from reference TRBV19 and TRBJ2-1): DGGITQSPKYLFRKEGQNVTLSCEQNLNHDAMYWYRQDPGQGLRLIYYSQIVNDFQKGDIAEGYSVSREKKESFPLTVTSAQKNPTAFYLCASSPTHGKRDNEQFFGPGTRLTVL.

For the CDR3, the DNA is TGCGCCAGCAGTCTGAGACAGGCCTATGGCTACACCTTC. Translating gives CASSLRQAYGYTF. The J gene is TRBJ1-2, the V gene TRBV5-1; D is perhaps TRBD1 (6 bases). The germline V gene encodes CDR1 SGHRS and CDR2 YFSETQ. V shed 5 bases and J shed 4 bases, with 12 bases lying between them. This CDR3 is built from 13 residues.

V and J are TRBV5-6 and TRBJ2-7, with D unclear. The CDR3 has 15 amino acids. V was shortened by 0 bases and J by 3 bases, with 13 bases between the two germline ends. Germline V gene data show CDR1 as SGHDT and CDR2 as YYEEEE. CDR3 in DNA: TGTGCCAGCAGCTTGGGTTCACGCCCTATCTACGAGCAGTACGTC. It is translated as CASSLGSRPIYEQYV.

This clone was observed a few times. This sequence joins TRBV7-9 and TRBJ1-1, with a tentative D call TRBD1 (5 bases). The CDR3 is 13 residues long. The germline V gene encodes CDR1 SEHNR and CDR2 FQNEAQ (reference sequence). V shed 4 bases and J shed 4 bases, with 10 bases lying between them. CDR3 region: CASSSPGITEAFF. As DNA, the CDR3 is TGTGCCAGCAGCTCACCAGGGATCACTGAAGCTTTCTTT.

This clone was counted a single time. The junction departs from germline at one end; a sequencing error may be responsible. The chain uses TRBV12-5 and TRBJ1-2; D gene ambiguous. The CDR3 runs to 9 residues. The V gene's germline CDR1 is LGHNT and CDR2 FRNRAP. CDR3 region: CASGLATSF. The CDR3 bases are TGTGCTAGTGGTTTGGCCACTTCCTTC.

The genes are TRBV11-2 and TRBJ2-1; TRBD2 matches at 11 bases. CDR3 size: 14 residues. Germline CDR1 and CDR2: SGHAT and FQNNGV. V was clipped by 9 bases and J by 7 bases; unmatched bases: 8. DNA for the CDR3: TGTGCCAGTTCAACTAGCGGGAGTCGAAATGAGCAGTTCTTC. Translating gives CASSTSGSRNEQFF.

The chain employs TRBV4-3 and TRBJ2-1; D perhaps matches TRBD2 (5 bases). Germline CDR1 is LGHNA and CDR2 is YSLEER. CDR3 length: 13 amino acids. The V and J ends lost 3 bases and 6 bases respectively, with 9 bases between them. This chain's CDR3 is CASSQRAGNEQFF. The DNA of the CDR3 is TGCGCCAGCAGCCAGAGGGCAGGCAATGAGCAGTTCTTC.

CDR3 nucleotides: TGTGCCAGCTCCGGGACTAGCGGGAGCTACACCGGGGAGCTGTTTTTT. Its protein is CASSGTSGSYTGELFF. The rearrangement links TRBV19 to TRBJ2-2; 14 nucleotides line up with TRBD2. The CDR3 runs to 16 residues. Unmatched junction bases numbered 6, after V lost 9 bases and J lost 3 bases. The germline V gene encodes CDR1 LNHDA and CDR2 SQIVND (reference sequence).

The CDR3 DNA reads TGTGCCAGCTCTCAGGGGGGCCTCATGAACACTGAAGCTTTCTTT. This sequence encodes CASSQGGLMNTEAFF. This rearrangement joins TRBV18 to TRBJ1-1; 7 bases map to TRBD1. The CDR3 is 15 amino acids. CDR1 KGHSH and CDR2 LQKENI come from the germline V gene. With 6 bases clipped from V and 0 bases from J, the junction kept 7 bases outside the gene matches.

This chain links TRBV5-1 with TRBJ2-7; 10 positions match TRBD1. CDR1 is SGHRS and CDR2 is YFSETQ in the germline V gene. There are 16 residues in the CDR3. V shed 0 bases, J shed 1 base, and the junction held 4 bases outside the gene matches. CDR3 residues: CASSLGPGQGSYEQYV. CDR3 DNA: TGCGCCAGCAGCTTGGGGCCGGGACAGGGGTCCTACGAGCAGTACGTC.

The CDR3 nucleotides are TGTGCCAGCAGTCCAAAACAGGGTCTAAGGGGCTACACCTTC. Amino acid sequence: CASSPKQGLRGYTF. The J gene is TRBJ1-2, the V gene TRBV7-9; a weak D match, TRBD1 (6 bases). The CDR3 totals 14 residues. Trimming removed 6 bases at V and 8 bases at J, with 19 bases between. Germline assignment: CDR1 SEHNR and CDR2 FQNEAQ (reference sequence).

The chain has TRBV3-1 (or the pseudogene TRBV3-2) and TRBJ2-1; D possibly corresponds to TRBD2 (6 bases). The CDR3 consists of 14 residues. Looked up from germline, CDR1 is LGHDT and CDR2 is YNNKEL (reference sequence). V gave up 6 bases and J gave up 9 bases, with 18 bases separating them. The CDR3 here is CASSRLVGEVEQFF. The CDR3 coding sequence is TGTGCCAGCAGTCGCCTAGTAGGGGAGGTTGAGCAGTTCTTC.

The rearrangement joins TRBV5-1 to TRBJ2-1; 11 bases are shared with TRBD2. V was pared by 0 bases and J by 4 bases, with 3 bases of the junction left unmatched. This CDR3 spans 16 amino acids. CDR1 is SGHRS, CDR2 YFSETQ, per germline. The CDR3 loop is CASSLDGTSGYNEQFF. DNA of the CDR3: TGCGCCAGCAGCTTGGATGGGACTAGCGGTTACAATGAGCAGTTCTTC.

The chain uses TRBV6-5 and TRBJ1-5, with TRBD1 matching over 7 bases. The CDR3 covers 14 residues. Germline loops: CDR1 MNHEY, CDR2 SVGAGI. Unmatched junction bases numbered 9, after V lost 8 bases and J lost 5 bases. The CDR3 nucleotides read TGTGCCAGCTGTACAGGGGAGCTTGATCAGCCCCAGCATTTT. It encodes CASCTGELDQPQHF.

The V gene is TRBV18, the J gene TRBJ2-1, with TRBD2 as a possible D gene (6 bases). The germline V gene encodes CDR1 KGHSH and CDR2 LQKENI. The CDR3 contains 14 residues. V shed 3 bases and J shed 10 bases, with 16 bases lying between them. CDR3 sequence reads: CASSPGLSDTEQFF. CDR3 DNA sequence: TGTGCCAGCTCACCGGGACTTTCCGACACCGAGCAGTTCTTC. The variable domain in full, with the rest retrieved from reference TRBV18 and TRBJ2-1, is NAGVMQNPRHLVRRRGQEARLRCSPMKGHSHVYWYRQLPEEGLKFMVYLQKENIIDESGMPKERFSAEFPKEGPSILRIQQVVRGDSAAYFCASSPGLSDTEQFFGPGTRLTVL.

The chain carries TRBV11-2 and TRBJ2-7; no clear D. CDR1 and CDR2 (germline): SGHAT, FQNNGV. This CDR3 has 14 residues. Trimming removed 5 bases at V and 2 bases at J, with 13 bases between. The CDR3 DNA sequence: TGTGCCAGCAGCGCTCCAGGAATAACCTACGAGCAGTACGTC. Its translation: CASSAPGITYEQYV.

The table lists this clone with a count of one. The V call is TRBV7-9, the J call TRBJ2-2; D possibly corresponds to TRBD2 (5 bases). Trimming removed 8 bases from V and 1 base from J, with 14 bases in between. Germline V gives CDR1 SEHNR, CDR2 FQNEAQ (reference sequence). This CDR3 region has 15 residues. CDR3: CASVASAVNTGELFF. CDR3 in DNA: TGTGCCAGCGTCGCCTCAGCGGTGAACACCGGGGAGCTGTTTTTT.

The chain links TRBV18 to TRBJ2-1; 8 bases agree with TRBD2. In germline, CDR1 is KGHSH, CDR2 LQKENI. CDR3 length: 16 residues. V lost 4 bases to trimming and J lost 3 bases; unmatched junction nucleotides: 8. Here the CDR3 DNA reads TGTGCCAGCTCACTCCTACTAGCGGAGTTCTACAATGAGCAGTTCTTC. Translating gives CASSLLLAEFYNEQFF.

V is TRBV2 and J is TRBJ2-1; 11 bases match TRBD2. CDR3 length equals 16 residues. J was trimmed by 8 bases and V by 6 bases; bases with no gene match: 12. CDR1 and CDR2 from the germline V gene are SNHLY and FYNNEI. The CDR3 DNA sequence: TGTGCCAGCAGGGACCCGGGACTAGCGGCTCTTCATGAGCAGTTCTTC. Translation gives CASRDPGLAALHEQFF.

The V call is TRBV6-2 or TRBV6-3, the J call TRBJ2-3; D might be TRBD2 (5 bases). CDR1 is MNHEY and CDR2 is SVGEGT in the germline V gene. Trimming removed 2 bases at V and 3 bases at J, with 9 bases between. The CDR3 covers 14 residues. The CDR3 region is CASSYRRRTDTQYF. CDR3 coding DNA: TGTGCCAGCAGTTACCGGAGGCGGACAGATACGCAGTATTTT.

The genes are TRBV2 and TRBJ2-3; 8 nucleotides match TRBD1. Trimming cost V 10 bases and J 5 bases; bases outside gene matches: 5. Germline V gene lookup returns CDR1 SNHLY and CDR2 FYNNEI. The CDR3 is 12 amino acids. CDR3 DNA: TGTGCCACGACAGGGGTTGAAGATACGCAGTATTTT. It is translated as CATTGVEDTQYF.

The chain combines TRBV5-1 with TRBJ1-2, with 8 bases identical to TRBD1. In germline, CDR1 is SGHRS, CDR2 YFSETQ. The CDR3 runs to 14 residues. Trimming removed 1 base from V and 8 bases from J; junction bases left unmatched: 7. DNA of the CDR3: TGCGCCAGCAGCTTGCGTGGACAGGGAGAAGGCTACACCTTC. Its protein is CASSLRGQGEGYTF.

The chain joins TRBV23-1 to TRBJ1-3; D not resolved. TRBV23-1 is designated an ORF whose function remains uncertain. With 0 bases removed from V and 6 bases from J, the gap between germline ends came to 18 bases. This CDR3 has 17 amino acids. The CDR3 sequence: CASSQSFPMGEQNTIYF. The CDR3 DNA reads TGCGCCAGCAGTCAATCATTCCCCATGGGCGAACAAAACACCATATATTTT.

This chain joins TRBV24-1 and TRBJ2-1; 7 bases align to TRBD2. The CDR3 runs to 18 residues. Germline V gene sequence: CDR1 KGHDR, CDR2 SFDVKD. Losses at the gene ends were 1 base for V and 0 bases for J; bases not matched to a gene: 8. The CDR3 reads CATSDFPSGLSSYNEQFF. CDR3 in DNA: TGTGCCACCAGTGATTTCCCTAGCGGCTTGAGCTCCTACAATGAGCAGTTCTTC.

The rearrangement uses TRBV6-5 and TRBJ2-7; D call uncertain. Germline CDR1 and CDR2: MNHEY and SVGAGI. V lost 4 bases to trimming and J lost 3 bases, with 10 bases between them. CDR3 length: 13 residues. CDR3 nucleotide sequence: TGTGCCAGCAGTTTAACAGAGTTCTACGAGCAGTACGTC. Translation: CASSLTEFYEQYV.

The genes are TRBV19 and TRBJ2-6, with 8 bases identical to TRBD1. CDR1 is LNHDA, CDR2 SQIVND, per germline (reference sequence). The CDR3 extends over 17 amino acids. V lost 1 base and J lost 0; bases outside the gene matches: 2. Here the CDR3 DNA reads TGTGCCAGTAGTATAGGACAGGGGCTCTCTGGGGCCAACGTCCTGACTTTC. This codes for CASSIGQGLSGANVLTF.

CDR3 in DNA: TGTGCCACCAGTGATTCCCGTCAGGGGGCTTTTGACAATGAGCAGTTCTTC. Residues: CATSDSRQGAFDNEQFF. The chain combines TRBV24-1 with TRBJ2-1; 8 bases align to TRBD1. Germline-derived CDR1 and CDR2 are KGHDR and SFDVKD. With V trimmed by 2 bases and J by 5 bases, 10 bases remained unmatched. This CDR3 spans 17 amino acids.

This chain connects TRBV12-3 or TRBV12-4 to TRBJ2-5, with D possibly TRBD2 on 6 matching bases. The CDR3 is made up of 13 amino acids. V lost 8 bases, J lost 4 bases, and 14 bases lay in between. The CDR3 nucleotides read TGTGCCAGCGGCCACGGGGGACCAGAGACCCAGTACTTC. Its protein product is CASGHGGPETQYF.

The V and J genes are TRBV9 and TRBJ2-5; TRBD2 agrees at 11 bases. The V segment lost 4 bases and the J segment 5 bases; nucleotides outside the gene matches: 10. Germline CDR1 and CDR2: SGDLS and YYNGEE. CDR3 length: 16 amino acids. The CDR3 reads CASSMGSGRAGETQYF. The CDR3 DNA reads as TGTGCCAGCAGCATGGGTAGCGGGAGGGCTGGGGAGACCCAGTACTTC.